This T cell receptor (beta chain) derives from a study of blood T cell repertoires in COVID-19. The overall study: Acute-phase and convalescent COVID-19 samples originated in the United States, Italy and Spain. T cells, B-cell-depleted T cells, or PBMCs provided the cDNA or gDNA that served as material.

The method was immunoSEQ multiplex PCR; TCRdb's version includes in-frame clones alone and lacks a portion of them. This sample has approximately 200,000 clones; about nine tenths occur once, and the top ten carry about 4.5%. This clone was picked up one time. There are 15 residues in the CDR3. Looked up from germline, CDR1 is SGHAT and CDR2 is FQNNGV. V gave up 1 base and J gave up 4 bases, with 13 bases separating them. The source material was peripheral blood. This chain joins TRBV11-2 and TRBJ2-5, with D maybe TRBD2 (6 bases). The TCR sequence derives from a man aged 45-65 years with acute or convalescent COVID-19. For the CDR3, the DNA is TGTGCCAGCAGCTTAGTGAGGGCGGGGACAGAGACCCAGTACTTC. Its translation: CASSLVRAGTETQYF. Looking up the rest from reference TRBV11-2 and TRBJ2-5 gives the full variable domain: EAGVAQSPRYKIIEKRQSVAFWCNPISGHATLYWYQQILGQGPKLLIQFQNNGVVDDSQLPKDRFSAERLKGVDSTLKIQPAKLEDSAVYLCASSLVRAGTETQYFGPGTRLLVL.